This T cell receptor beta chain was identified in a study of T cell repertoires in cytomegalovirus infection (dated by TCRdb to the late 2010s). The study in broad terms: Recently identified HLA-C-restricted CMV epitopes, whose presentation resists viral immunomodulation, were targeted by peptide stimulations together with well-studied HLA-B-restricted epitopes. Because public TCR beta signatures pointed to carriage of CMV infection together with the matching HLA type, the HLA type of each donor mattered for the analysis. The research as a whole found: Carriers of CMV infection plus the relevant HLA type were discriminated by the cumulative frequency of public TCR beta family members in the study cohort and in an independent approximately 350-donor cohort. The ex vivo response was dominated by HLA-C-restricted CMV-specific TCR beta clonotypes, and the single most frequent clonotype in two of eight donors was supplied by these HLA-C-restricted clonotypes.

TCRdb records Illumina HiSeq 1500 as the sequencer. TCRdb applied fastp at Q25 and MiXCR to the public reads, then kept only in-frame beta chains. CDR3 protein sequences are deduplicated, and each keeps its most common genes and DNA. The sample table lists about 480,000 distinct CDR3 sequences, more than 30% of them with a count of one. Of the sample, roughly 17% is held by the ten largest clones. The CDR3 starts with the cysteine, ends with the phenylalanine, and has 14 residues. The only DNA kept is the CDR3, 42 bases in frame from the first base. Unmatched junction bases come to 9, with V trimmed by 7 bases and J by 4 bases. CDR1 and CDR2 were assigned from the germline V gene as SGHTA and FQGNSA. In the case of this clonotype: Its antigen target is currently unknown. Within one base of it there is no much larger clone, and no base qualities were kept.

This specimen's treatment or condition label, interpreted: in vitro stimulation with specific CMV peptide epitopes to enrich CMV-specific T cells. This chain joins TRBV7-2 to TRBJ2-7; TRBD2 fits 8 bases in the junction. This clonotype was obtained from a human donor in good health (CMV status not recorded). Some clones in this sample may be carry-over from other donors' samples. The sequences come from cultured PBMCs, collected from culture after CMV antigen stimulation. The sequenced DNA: TGTGCCAGCACCCGTCGGGGGGGTTCTTACGAGCAGTACTTC. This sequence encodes CASTRRGGSYEQYF.